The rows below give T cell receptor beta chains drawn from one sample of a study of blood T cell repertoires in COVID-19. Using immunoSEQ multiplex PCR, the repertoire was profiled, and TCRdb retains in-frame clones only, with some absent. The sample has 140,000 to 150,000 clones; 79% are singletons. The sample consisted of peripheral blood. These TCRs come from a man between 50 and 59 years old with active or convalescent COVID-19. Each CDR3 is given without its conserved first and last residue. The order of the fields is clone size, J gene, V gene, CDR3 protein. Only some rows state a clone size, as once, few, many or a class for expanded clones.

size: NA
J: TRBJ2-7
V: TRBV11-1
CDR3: ASSPTFYEQY

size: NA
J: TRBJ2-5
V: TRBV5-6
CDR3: ASSLAGIRQETQY

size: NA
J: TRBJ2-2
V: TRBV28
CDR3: ASSQLAANTGELF

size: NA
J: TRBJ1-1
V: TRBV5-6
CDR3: ASSLNMNTEAF

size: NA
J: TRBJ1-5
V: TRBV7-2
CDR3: ASSLGTGGSQPQH

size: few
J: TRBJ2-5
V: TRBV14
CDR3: ASSGGQPQETQY

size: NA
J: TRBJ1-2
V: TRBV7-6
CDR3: ASSLGDGYGYT

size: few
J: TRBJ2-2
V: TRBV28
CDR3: ASSFRDYPSAGELF

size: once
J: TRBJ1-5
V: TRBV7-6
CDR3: ASSPLKRMDSNQPQH

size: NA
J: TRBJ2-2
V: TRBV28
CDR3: ASSFGTSGVDTGELF

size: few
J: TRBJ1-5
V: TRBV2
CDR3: ARGEEGALNQPQH

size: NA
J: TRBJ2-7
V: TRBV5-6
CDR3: ASSLPAIAGGSGEQY

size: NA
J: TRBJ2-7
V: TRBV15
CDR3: ATSRETSGNSEQY

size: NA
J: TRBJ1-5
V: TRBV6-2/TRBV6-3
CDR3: ASSYGDRRVQPQH

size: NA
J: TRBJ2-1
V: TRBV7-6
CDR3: ASSPSVSDSYNEQF

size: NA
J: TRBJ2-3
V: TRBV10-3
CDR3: AISPTPGQGSDTQY

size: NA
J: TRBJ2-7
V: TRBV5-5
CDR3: ASSLGQGLDEQY

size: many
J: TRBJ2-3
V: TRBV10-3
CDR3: AITTRDFPTDTQY

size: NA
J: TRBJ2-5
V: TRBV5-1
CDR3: ASSGTGLFQETQY

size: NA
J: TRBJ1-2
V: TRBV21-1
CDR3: ASGVRDRGKDGYT

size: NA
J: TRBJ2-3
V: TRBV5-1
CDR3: ASSSRTSGFGTDTQY

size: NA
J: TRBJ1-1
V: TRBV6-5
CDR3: ASRESNTEAF

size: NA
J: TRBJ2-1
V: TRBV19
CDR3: ASSIGSFRQF

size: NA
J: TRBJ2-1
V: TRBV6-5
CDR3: ASTPSGVGDEQF

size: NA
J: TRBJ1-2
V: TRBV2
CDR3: ASSAFPTGDYGYT

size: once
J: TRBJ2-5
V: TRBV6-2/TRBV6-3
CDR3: ASSYGLAGGYQETQY

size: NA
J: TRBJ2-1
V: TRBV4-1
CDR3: ASRGIAGGPRPSYNEQF

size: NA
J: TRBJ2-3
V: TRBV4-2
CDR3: ASSQITGTSGRTDTQY

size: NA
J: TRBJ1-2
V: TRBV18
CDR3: ASSPRDRDDYGYT

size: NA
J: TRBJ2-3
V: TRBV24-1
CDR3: ATSDFPRGSTDTQY

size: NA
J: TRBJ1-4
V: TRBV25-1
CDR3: ASSDKQPTNEKLF

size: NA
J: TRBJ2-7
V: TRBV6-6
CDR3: ASVAGGLSYEQY

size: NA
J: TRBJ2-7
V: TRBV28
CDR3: ASSLSPSGYEQY

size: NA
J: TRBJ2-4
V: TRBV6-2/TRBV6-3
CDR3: ASSYAQTRNIQY

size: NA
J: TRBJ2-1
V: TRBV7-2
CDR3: ASSLRLAGVPNEQF

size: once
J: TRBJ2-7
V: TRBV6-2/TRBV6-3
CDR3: ASSYQGSYEQY

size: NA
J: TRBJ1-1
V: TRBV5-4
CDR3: ASSLMQGALGGTEAF

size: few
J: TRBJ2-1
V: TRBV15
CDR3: ATSRDFVRGTDNEQF

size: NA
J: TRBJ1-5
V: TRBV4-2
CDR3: ASSQDGGGKDQPQH

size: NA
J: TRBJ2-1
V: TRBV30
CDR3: AWKGLAGSVGEQF

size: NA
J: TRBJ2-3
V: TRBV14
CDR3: ASSQGTSGLTDTQY

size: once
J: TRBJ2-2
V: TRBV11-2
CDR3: ASSFTSGRLTGELF

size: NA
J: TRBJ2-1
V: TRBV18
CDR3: ASSPVSSSYNEQF

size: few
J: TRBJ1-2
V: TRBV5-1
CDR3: ASSAGAQGNYGYT

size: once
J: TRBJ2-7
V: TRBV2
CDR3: ASSEQGGEQY

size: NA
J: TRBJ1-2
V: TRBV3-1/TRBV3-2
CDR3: ASSQVPGLLSVWGYT

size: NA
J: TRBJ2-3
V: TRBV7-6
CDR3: ASSLATDTQY

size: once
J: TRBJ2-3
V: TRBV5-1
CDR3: ASSFSGGMTDTQY

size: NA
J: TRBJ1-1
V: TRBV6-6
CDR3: ASSYAGGGNTEAF

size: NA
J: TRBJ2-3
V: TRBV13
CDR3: ASSFYALAGDTDTQY

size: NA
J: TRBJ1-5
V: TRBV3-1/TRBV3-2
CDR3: ASSHGTGGDQPQH

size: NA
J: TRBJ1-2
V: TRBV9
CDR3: ASSVMDIPYGYT

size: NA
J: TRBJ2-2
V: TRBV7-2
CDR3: ASSLDAGAGGELF

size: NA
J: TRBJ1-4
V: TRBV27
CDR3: ASSLDRGREKLF

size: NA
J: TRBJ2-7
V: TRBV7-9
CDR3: ASSLEGQGGNEQY

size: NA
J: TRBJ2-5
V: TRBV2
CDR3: ASSERTSGPVTQY